The 4 T cell receptor beta chains given below trace back to one sample, sequenced in a study of breast tumors, draining lymph nodes, adjacent tissues. Each CDR3 protein gets one entry after TCRdb re-called the multiplex PCR reads with MiXCR. The profile shows more than 50,000 distinct CDR3 sequences, roughly 59% of them singletons. The sequenced sample consisted of breast tumor tissue. Source of these receptors: a female donor with breast cancer. Some clones in this sample may be carry-over from other donors' samples.

This clonotype was detected once. J is TRBJ1-4 and V is TRBV20-1; 8 nucleotides agree with TRBD1. Trimming took 0 bases from V and 6 from J; bases not matched to a gene: 15. There are 18 residues in the CDR3. The germline V gene has CDR1 DFQATT and CDR2 SNEGSKA (reference sequence). CDR3 coding DNA: TGCAGTGCTAGAGATTGGGTGACAGGGGCTTACTACGATGAAAAACTGTTTTTT. Encoded protein: CSARDWVTGAYYDEKLFF.

About this clonotype itself: Its ends do not fully match the called genes, so a read error is possible. V is TRBV6-6 and J is TRBJ1-4; a weak D match, TRBD1 (5 bases). The CDR3 has 17 residues. CDR1 is MNHNY, CDR2 SVGAGI, per germline (reference sequence). In nucleotides, the CDR3 is TGTGCCGGCAGTCACTCGAAACGGGGACTACCTAATGAAAAACTGTTTTTT. Protein: CAGSHSKRGLPNEKLFF.

Ten or more counts support this clonotype. The chain recombines TRBV6-1 with TRBJ2-7; 9 nucleotides agree with TRBD1. Per the germline V gene, CDR1 is MNHNS and CDR2 is SASEGT. V lost 1 base and J lost 3; bases outside the gene matches: 10. The CDR3 is made up of 17 amino acids. DNA of the CDR3: TGTGCCAGCAGTGAAGACCCCTTTGGGACAGGGTACTACGAGCAGTACTTC. Translating it yields CASSEDPFGTGYYEQYF.

This clonotype was detected many times. The chain recombines TRBV3-1 with TRBJ1-2; 9 bases are shared with TRBD1. V gave up 0 bases and J gave up 3 bases; unmatched junction bases: 8. CDR1 is LGHDT, CDR2 YNNKEL, per germline (reference sequence). CDR3 length equals 17 residues. The CDR3 DNA reads as TGTGCCAGCAGCCAAGAGTCAGCACAGGGGGCACACTATGGCTACACCTTC. It translates to CASSQESAQGAHYGYTF.